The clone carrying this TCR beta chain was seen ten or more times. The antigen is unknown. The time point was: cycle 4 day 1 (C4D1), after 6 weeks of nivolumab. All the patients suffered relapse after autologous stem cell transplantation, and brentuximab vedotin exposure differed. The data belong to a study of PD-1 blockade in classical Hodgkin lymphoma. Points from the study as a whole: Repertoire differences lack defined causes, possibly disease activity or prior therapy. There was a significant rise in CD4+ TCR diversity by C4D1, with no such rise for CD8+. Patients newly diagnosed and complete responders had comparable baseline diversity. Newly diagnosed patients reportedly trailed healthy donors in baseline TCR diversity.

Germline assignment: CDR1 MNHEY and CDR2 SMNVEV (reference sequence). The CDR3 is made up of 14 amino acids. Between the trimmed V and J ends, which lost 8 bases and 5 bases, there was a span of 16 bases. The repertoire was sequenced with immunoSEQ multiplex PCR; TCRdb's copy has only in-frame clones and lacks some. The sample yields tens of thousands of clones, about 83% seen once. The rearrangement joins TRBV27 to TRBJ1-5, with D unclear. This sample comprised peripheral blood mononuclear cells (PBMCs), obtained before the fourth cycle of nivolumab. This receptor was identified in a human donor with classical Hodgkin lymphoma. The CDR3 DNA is TGTGCCAGCGGATTCGGCGGGGTGGATCAGCCCCAGCATTTT. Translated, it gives CASGFGGVDQPQHF.